This T cell receptor (beta chain) derives from a study of shared clonotypes between healthy human individuals. At the level of the study: Per donor, three plates held CD4 naive cells, three held CD4 memory, two held CD8 naive and one held CD8 memory. The study, taken as a whole, reports: The genetic and exposure-history diversity represented was limited by few donors.

CDR3 length: 16 residues. V was cut by 0 bases and J by 0 bases, with 7 bases left in between. Germline V gives CDR1 SGHRS, CDR2 YFSETQ. In the case of this clone: Its antigen is not known.

Deep level was the assay's run setting. The table came from immunoSEQ multiplex PCR; TCRdb's copy has only in-frame clones and leaves some out. The sample includes about 330,000 clones, under 80% of them seen just once. The receptor comes from a man aged 25 to 45 in good health. The specimen sequenced was memory CD4+ T cells sorted from blood. Subset here: CD45RA-negative fraction. J is TRBJ2-6 and V is TRBV5-1, with D possibly being TRBD1 (5 bases). The CDR3, as DNA: TGCGCCAGCAGCTTGGGGGGCAGCTCTGGGGCCAACGTCCTGACTTTC. Protein: CASSLGGSSGANVLTF.